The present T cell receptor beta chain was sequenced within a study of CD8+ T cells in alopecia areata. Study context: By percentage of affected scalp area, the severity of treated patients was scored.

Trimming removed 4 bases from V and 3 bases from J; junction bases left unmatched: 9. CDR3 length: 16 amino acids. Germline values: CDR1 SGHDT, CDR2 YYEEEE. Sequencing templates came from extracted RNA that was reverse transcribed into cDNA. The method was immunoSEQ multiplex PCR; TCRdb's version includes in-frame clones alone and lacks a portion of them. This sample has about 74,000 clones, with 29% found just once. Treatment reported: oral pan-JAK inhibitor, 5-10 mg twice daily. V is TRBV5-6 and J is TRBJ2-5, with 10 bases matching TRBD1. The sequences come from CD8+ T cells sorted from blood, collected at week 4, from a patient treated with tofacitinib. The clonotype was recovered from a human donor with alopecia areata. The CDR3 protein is CASSLLRGTGEETQYF. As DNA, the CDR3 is TGTGCCAGCAGCCTACTCCGCGGGACAGGGGAAGAGACCCAGTACTTC.